This record concerns one T cell receptor beta chain sequence. Its antigen is undetermined. Via MiXCR, TCRdb re-called the reads, giving one row per CDR3 protein. The table records about 530,000 distinct CDR3 sequences, roughly 29% of them present only once. This specimen comes from a study of T cell repertoires in cytomegalovirus infection. Study overall: Public TCR beta signatures marked donors with CMV infection and the matching HLA. Findings and limits, study-wide: Summed frequency of shared TCR beta families picked out CMV carriers who also had the relevant HLA. In two of eight donors, the top clonotype was HLA-C-restricted CMV-specific.

The CDR3 has 12 amino acids. Germline V lookup: CDR1 SGHRS, CDR2 YFSETQ. Trimming took 0 bases from V and 5 from J, leaving 5 bases between them. This clonotype was sampled from a human donor in good health (CMV status not recorded). Some clones in this sample may be carry-over from other donors' samples. V is TRBV5-1 and J is TRBJ2-5; D not resolved. The sequenced material came from PBMCs. CDR3 DNA sequence: TGCGCCAGCAGCTTGGAGGATGAGACCCAGTACTTC. Residues: CASSLEDETQYF.